This T cell receptor (beta chain) was observed in a study of long-term antiretroviral therapy in people with HIV. This CDR3 has 15 residues. Germline V gene data show CDR1 as LNHDA and CDR2 as SQIVND (reference sequence). V lost 5 bases, J lost 7 bases, and 11 bases stayed unmatched. A note on this clone: The target antigen is unknown.

Study-wide findings and caveats: No data on ART adherence, viral resistance or therapy changes. Repertoires from HIV showed CDR3 length ranges narrower than those of controls. Dominating the repertoire at all time points were the clones that expanded before ART.

immunoSEQ v3.0 was run at survey level. Sequencing had a target that covered roughly 40,000-55,000 T-cell genomes per sample. Sequencing used immunoSEQ multiplex PCR; TCRdb keeps in-frame clones, though not all of them. The table records 29,000 or so clones, approximately 94% of them present only once. The chain joins TRBV19 to TRBJ2-1; 7 bases line up with TRBD2. The origin of this receptor is a man aged 45-60 years with HIV. Sequenced here: unsorted PBMCs, sampled just over 7.2 years after starting antiretroviral therapy. In DNA, the CDR3 is TGTGCCAGTAGTCCCCCCCGCGGGGGTGTAAATGAGCAGTTCTTC. Translated, it gives CASSPPRGGVNEQFF.